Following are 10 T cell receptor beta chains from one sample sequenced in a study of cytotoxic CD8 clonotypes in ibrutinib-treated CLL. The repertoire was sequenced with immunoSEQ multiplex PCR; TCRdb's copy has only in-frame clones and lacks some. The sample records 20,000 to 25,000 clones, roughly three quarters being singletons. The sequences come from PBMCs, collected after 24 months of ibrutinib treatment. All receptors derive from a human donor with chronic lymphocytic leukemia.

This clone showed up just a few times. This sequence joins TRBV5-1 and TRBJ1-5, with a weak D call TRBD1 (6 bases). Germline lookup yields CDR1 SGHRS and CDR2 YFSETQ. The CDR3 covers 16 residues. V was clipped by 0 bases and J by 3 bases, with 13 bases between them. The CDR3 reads CASSLDPGQYNQPQHF. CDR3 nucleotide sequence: TGCGCCAGCAGCTTGGACCCCGGACAGTACAATCAGCCCCAGCATTTT. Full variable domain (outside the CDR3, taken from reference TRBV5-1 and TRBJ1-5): KAGVTQTPRYLIKTRGQQVTLSCSPISGHRSVSWYQQTPGQGLQFLFEYFSETQRNKGNFPGRFSGRQFSNSRSEMNVSTLELGDSALYLCASSLDPGQYNQPQHFGDGTRLSIL.

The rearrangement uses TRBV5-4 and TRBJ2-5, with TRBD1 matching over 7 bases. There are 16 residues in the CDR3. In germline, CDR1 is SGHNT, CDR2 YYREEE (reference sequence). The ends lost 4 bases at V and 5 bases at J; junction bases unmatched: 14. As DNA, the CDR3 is TGTGCCAGCAGCATGCCCGACAGGGAATTGTCCGAGACCCAGTACTTC. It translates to CASSMPDRELSETQYF.

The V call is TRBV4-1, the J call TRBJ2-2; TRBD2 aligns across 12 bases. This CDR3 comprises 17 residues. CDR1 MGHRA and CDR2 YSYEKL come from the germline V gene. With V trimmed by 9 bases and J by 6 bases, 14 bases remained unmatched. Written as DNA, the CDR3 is TGCGCCAGTGGGGCTAGCGGGGGGGCCGGGTCTGCCGGGGAGCTGTTTTTT. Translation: CASGASGGAGSAGELFF.

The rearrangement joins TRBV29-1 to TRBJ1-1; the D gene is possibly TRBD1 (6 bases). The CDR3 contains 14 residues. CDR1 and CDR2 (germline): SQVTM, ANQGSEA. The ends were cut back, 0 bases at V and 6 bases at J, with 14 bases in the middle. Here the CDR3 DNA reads TGCAGCGTTGAAGAGCCTACAGGGTCCCCTGAAGCTTTCTTT. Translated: CSVEEPTGSPEAFF.

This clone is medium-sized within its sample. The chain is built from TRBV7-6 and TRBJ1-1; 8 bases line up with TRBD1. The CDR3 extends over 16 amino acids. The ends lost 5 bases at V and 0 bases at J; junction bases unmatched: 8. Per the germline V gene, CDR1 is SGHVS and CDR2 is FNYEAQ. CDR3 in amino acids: CASSRTGRGMNTEAFF. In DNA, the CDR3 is TGTGCCAGCAGCCGGACAGGGCGAGGGATGAACACTGAAGCTTTCTTT.

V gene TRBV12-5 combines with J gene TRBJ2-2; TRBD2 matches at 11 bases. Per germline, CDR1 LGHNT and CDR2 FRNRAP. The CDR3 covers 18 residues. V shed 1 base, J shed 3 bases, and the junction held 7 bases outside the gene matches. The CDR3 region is CASGLATSGGGDTGELFF. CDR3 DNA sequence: TGTGCTAGTGGTTTGGCAACTAGCGGGGGAGGGGACACCGGGGAGCTGTTTTTT. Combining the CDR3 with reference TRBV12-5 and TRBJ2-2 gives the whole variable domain DARVTQTPRHKVTEMGQEVTMRCQPILGHNTVFWYRQTMMQGLELLAYFRNRAPLDDSGMPKDRFSAEMPDATLATLKIQPSEPRDSAVYFCASGLATSGGGDTGELFFGEGSRLTVL.

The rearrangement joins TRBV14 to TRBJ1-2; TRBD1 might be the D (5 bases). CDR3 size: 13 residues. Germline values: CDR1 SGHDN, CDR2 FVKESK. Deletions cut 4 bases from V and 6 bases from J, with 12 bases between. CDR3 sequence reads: CASSPRSGDGYTF. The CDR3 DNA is TGTGCCAGCAGCCCCCGATCGGGGGATGGCTACACCTTC.

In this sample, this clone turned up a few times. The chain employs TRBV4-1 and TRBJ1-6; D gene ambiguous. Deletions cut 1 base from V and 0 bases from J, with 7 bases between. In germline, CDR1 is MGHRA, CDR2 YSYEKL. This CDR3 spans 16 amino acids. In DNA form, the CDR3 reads TGCGCCAGCAGCCAAGGCTATAGCTCCTATAATTCACCCCTCCACTTT. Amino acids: CASSQGYSSYNSPLHF.

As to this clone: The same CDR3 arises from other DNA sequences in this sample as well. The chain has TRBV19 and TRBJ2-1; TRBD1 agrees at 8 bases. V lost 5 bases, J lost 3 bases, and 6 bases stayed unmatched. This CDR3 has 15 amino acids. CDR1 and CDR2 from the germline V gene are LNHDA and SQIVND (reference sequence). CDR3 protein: CASSPDRGSYNEQFF. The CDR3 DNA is TGTGCCAGTAGTCCCGACAGGGGCAGCTACAATGAGCAGTTCTTC.

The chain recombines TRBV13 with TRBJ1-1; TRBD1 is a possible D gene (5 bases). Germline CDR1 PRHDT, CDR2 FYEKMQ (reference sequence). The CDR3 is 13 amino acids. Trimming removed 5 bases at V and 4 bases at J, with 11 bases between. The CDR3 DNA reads TGTGCCAGCAGCCCCGCGGGACCCACTGAAGCTTTCTTT. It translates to CASSPAGPTEAFF.